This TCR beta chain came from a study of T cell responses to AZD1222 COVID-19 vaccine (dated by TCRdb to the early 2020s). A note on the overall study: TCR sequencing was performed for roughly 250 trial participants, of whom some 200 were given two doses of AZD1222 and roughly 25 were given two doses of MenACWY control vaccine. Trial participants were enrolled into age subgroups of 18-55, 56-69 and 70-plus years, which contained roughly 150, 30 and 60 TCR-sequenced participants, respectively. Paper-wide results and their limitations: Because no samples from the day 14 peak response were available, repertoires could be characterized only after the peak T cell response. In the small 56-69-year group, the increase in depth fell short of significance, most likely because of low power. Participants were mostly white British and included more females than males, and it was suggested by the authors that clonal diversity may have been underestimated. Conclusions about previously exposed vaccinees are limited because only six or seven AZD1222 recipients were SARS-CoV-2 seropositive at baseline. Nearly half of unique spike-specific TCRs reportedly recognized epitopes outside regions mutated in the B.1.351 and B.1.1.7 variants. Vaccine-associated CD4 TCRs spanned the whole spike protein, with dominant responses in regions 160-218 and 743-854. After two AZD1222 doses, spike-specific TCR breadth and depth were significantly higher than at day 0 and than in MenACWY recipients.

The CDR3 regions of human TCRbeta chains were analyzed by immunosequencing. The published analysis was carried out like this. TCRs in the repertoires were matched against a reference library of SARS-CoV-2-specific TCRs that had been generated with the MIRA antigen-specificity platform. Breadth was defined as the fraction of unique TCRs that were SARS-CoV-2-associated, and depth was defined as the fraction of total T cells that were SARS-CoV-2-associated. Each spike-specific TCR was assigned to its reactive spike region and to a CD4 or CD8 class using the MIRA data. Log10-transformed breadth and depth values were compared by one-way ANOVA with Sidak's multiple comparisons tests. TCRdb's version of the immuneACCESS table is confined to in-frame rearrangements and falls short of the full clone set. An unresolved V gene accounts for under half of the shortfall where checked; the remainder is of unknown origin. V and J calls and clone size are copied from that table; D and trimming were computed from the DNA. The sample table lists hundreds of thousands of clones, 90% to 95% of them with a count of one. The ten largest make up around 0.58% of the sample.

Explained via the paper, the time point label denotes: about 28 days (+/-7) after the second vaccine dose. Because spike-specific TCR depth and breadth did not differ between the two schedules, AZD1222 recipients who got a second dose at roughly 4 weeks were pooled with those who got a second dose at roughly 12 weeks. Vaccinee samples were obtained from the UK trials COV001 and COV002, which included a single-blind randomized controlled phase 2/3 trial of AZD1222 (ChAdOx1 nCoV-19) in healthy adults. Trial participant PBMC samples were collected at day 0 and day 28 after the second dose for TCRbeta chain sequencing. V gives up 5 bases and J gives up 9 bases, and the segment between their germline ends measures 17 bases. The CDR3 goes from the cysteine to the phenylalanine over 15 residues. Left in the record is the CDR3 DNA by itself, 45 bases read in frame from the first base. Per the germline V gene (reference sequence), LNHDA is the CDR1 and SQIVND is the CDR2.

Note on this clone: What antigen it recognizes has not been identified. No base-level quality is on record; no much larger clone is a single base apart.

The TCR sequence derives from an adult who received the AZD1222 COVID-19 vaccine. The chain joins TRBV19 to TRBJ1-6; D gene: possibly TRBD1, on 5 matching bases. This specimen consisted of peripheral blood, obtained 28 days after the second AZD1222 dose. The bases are TGTGCCAGTAGTGTCCAGATGCAGGGCGGTTCACCCCTCCACTTT. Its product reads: CASSVQMQGGSPLHF.